These T cell receptor beta chains were read from a single sample in a study of blood T cell repertoires in COVID-19. Produced via immunoSEQ multiplex PCR; TCRdb's table is partial and in-frame only. The sample lists under 20,000 clones, roughly 80% occurring once. The sample taken for sequencing was peripheral blood. These receptor sequences come from an older man with active COVID-19. Both conserved end residues are part of each CDR3. A D gene is named only where the DNA matches it firmly. A row's size may be missing; if present it is once, few, many or a size class.

TRBV5-1,once,TRBJ2-7,TRBD1,13,CASSSDRRYEQYF,TGCGCCAGCAGCTCGGACAGGCGGTACGAGCAGTACTTC
TRBV29-1,few,TRBJ1-2,TRBD1,12,CSVLQGAMGYTF,TGCAGCGTTCTACAGGGGGCGATGGGCTACACCTTC
TRBV4-2,NA,TRBJ2-1,TRBD2,16,CASSLRGGGRYNEQFF,TGTGCCAGCAGCCTCCGGGGGGGAGGGCGCTACAATGAGCAGTTCTTC
TRBV3-1/TRBV3-2,NA,TRBJ2-7,NA,14,CASSQDWRSHEQYF,TGTGCCAGCAGCCAAGATTGGCGGAGCCACGAGCAGTACTTC
TRBV6-6,NA,TRBJ1-1,NA,13,CASDIGGVTEAFF,TGTGCCAGCGATATTGGAGGGGTAACTGAAGCTTTCTTT
TRBV29-1,NA,TRBJ2-6,NA,13,CSVAGSGANVLTF,TGCAGCGTTGCAGGGTCCGGGGCCAACGTCCTGACTTTC
TRBV7-2,NA,TRBJ2-3,NA,13,CASSRQVTDTQYF,TGTGCCAGCAGCCGACAGGTCACAGATACGCAGTATTTT
TRBV5-8,NA,TRBJ1-2,NA,14,CASSQDEGVGGYTF,TGTGCCAGCAGCCAGGATGAGGGGGTGGGAGGCTACACCTTC
TRBV9,NA,TRBJ1-1,NA,16,CASSVGGRGIGTEAFF,TGTGCCAGCAGCGTGGGGGGACGGGGTATCGGCACTGAAGCTTTCTTT
TRBV9,few,TRBJ2-1,NA,13,CASTRNWGFEQFF,TGTGCCAGCACCAGGAACTGGGGCTTCGAGCAGTTCTTC
TRBV25-1,NA,TRBJ2-5,TRBD2,17,CASSEERTSGRVETQYF,TGTGCCAGCAGTGAAGAGCGGACTAGCGGGAGAGTAGAGACCCAGTACTTC
TRBV15,NA,TRBJ2-7,TRBD1,14,CATSRVQGVYEQYF,TGTGCCACCAGCAGAGTACAGGGGGTGTACGAGCAGTACTTC
TRBV28,NA,TRBJ2-2,NA,15,CASTTGRGYTGELFF,TGTGCCAGCACGACAGGCCGAGGGTACACCGGGGAGCTGTTTTTT
TRBV5-1,NA,TRBJ2-2,TRBD2,17,CASSLGPAGEMGGELFF,TGCGCCAGCAGCTTGGGGCCAGCGGGAGAAATGGGCGGGGAGCTGTTTTTT
TRBV6-5,NA,TRBJ1-1,NA,14,CASRLGLRNTEAFF,TGTGCCAGCAGGCTGGGACTTCGGAACACTGAAGCTTTCTTT
TRBV19,once,TRBJ2-3,NA,14,CASSSQRNTDTQYF,TGTGCCAGTAGTAGCCAGCGGAACACAGATACGCAGTATTTT
TRBV2,NA,TRBJ2-2,TRBD2,15,CASRGLAERIGELFF,TGTGCCAGCAGAGGACTAGCGGAACGGATCGGGGAGCTGTTTTTT
TRBV19,NA,TRBJ2-5,TRBD2,15,CATGLAGGRGETQYF,TGTGCCACGGGACTAGCGGGAGGGCGAGGGGAGACCCAGTACTTC
TRBV20-1,few,TRBJ2-7,TRBD1,14,CSASAGQGFYEQYF,TGCAGTGCTAGTGCAGGACAGGGGTTTTACGAGCAGTACTTC
TRBV6-2/TRBV6-3,NA,TRBJ1-5,TRBD1,15,CASSRTGGVFQPQHF,TGTGCCAGCAGTCGGACAGGCGGGGTATTTCAGCCCCAGCATTTT
TRBV28,NA,TRBJ2-5,TRBD2,15,CASSLWVAGEETQYF,TGTGCCAGCAGTTTATGGGTAGCGGGAGAAGAGACCCAGTACTTC
TRBV19,once,TRBJ2-3,NA,12,CASRISGDTQYF,TGTGCCAGTAGAATCAGCGGAGATACGCAGTATTTT
TRBV28,NA,TRBJ1-5,NA,13,CASRNRGNQPQHF,TGTGCCAGCCGTAACAGGGGCAATCAGCCCCAGCATTTT
TRBV20-1,few,TRBJ1-6,NA,11,CSADQGSPLHF,TGCAGTGCTGATCAGGGTTCACCCCTCCACTTT
TRBV7-2,NA,TRBJ2-2,TRBD2,16,CASSLVSGRAPGELFF,TGTGCCAGCAGCTTAGTTAGCGGGAGGGCCCCCGGGGAGCTGTTTTTT
TRBV6-6,NA,TRBJ2-3,NA,16,CASSYHPGKETDTQYF,TGTGCCAGCAGTTACCACCCCGGGAAAGAGACAGATACGCAGTATTTT
TRBV9,NA,TRBJ2-1,NA,20,CASSRPGQNALQTPYNEQFF,TGTGCCAGCAGCAGACCGGGACAAAATGCGCTACAGACGCCCTACAATGAGCAGTTCTTC
TRBV10-3,once,TRBJ2-3,NA,14,CAISEPGRPDTQYF,TGTGCCATCAGTGAACCAGGGCGCCCAGATACGCAGTATTTT
TRBV23-1,NA,TRBJ2-5,TRBD2,13,CASGLAGEETQYF,TGCGCCAGCGGATTAGCGGGAGAAGAGACCCAGTACTTC
TRBV5-1,NA,TRBJ2-1,TRBD2,15,CASSPRLAGINEQFF,TGCGCCAGCAGCCCTCGACTAGCGGGAATCAATGAGCAGTTCTTC
TRBV27,NA,TRBJ2-1,TRBD2,19,CASSFWPLRGTSGNNEQFF,TGTGCCAGCAGTTTCTGGCCCCTCCGGGGGACTAGCGGGAACAATGAGCAGTTCTTC
TRBV27,NA,TRBJ1-6,TRBD1,15,CASRRQGVDNSPLHF,TGTGCCAGCAGAAGACAGGGGGTGGATAATTCACCCCTCCACTTT
TRBV4-1,NA,TRBJ2-5,NA,15,CASRFTGIAAETQYF,TGCGCCAGCAGATTCACAGGGATCGCTGCAGAGACCCAGTACTTC
TRBV28,NA,TRBJ1-4,TRBD1,22,CASSLRQGAAFSDLATNEKLFF,TGTGCCAGCAGTTTACGACAGGGGGCCGCCTTTTCCGACCTTGCAACTAATGAAAAACTGTTTTTT
TRBV11-3,NA,TRBJ2-1,NA,12,CASSSGRDEQFF,TGTGCCAGCAGCTCGGGAAGGGATGAGCAGTTCTTC
TRBV5-1,NA,TRBJ1-1,TRBD1,14,CASSPGQGLTEAFF,TGCGCCAGCAGCCCCGGACAGGGTCTCACTGAAGCTTTCTTT
TRBV7-7,NA,TRBJ2-7,NA,13,CASSLSRNYEQYF,TGTGCCAGCAGCTTATCGCGCAACTACGAGCAGTACTTC
TRBV19,NA,TRBJ2-2,TRBD1,16,CASSSGTGGSGGELFF,TGTGCCAGTAGCTCCGGGACAGGGGGCAGTGGCGGGGAGCTGTTTTTT